The 12 T cell receptor beta chains listed next were all sequenced from one sample in a study of cytomegalovirus exposure and HLA in healthy donors. In the PCR, 60 Vbeta and 13 Jbeta primers were used. This table comes from immunoSEQ multiplex PCR, and its TCRdb copy is limited to in-frame clones, with some not included. The profile shows about 150,000 clones, about 80% of them singletons. Material for sequencing was PBMCs. Receptors were obtained from a man aged 40-49 years in good health and CMV-seronegative.

The rearrangement links TRBV27 to TRBJ2-2, with a possible D match to TRBD1 (6 bases). V shed 6 bases and J shed 7 bases, with 24 bases lying between them. The CDR3 sequence is 17 residues long. The germline V gene has CDR1 MNHEY and CDR2 SMNVEV (reference sequence). The CDR3 here is CASSSGGRGRRGGELFF. In DNA, the CDR3 is TGTGCCAGCAGCTCCGGCGGCAGGGGTCGTCGGGGCGGGGAGCTGTTTTTT.

This sequence joins TRBV5-1 and TRBJ1-4; 8 nucleotides line up with TRBD1. The CDR3 consists of 14 residues. Germline lookup yields CDR1 SGHRS and CDR2 YFSETQ. J gave up 7 bases and V 0 bases, and 2 bases lay outside the gene matches. DNA of the CDR3: TGCGCCAGCAGCTTGGCCGGGACAGGTGAAAAACTGTTTTTT. This gives the protein CASSLAGTGEKLFF.

The V and J genes are TRBV28 and TRBJ1-2, with unresolved D. The CDR3 loop spans 14 amino acids. Germline CDR1 is MDHEN and CDR2 is SYDVKM. The V end lost 6 bases, the J end lost 7 bases, and 18 bases lay between the germline ends. The CDR3 DNA reads TGTGCCAGCAGGTCCCAGGTGGTGGCAGCTGGCTACACCTTC. The encoded protein is CASRSQVVAAGYTF.

V usage is TRBV29-1 and J usage is TRBJ2-3; D gene unclear. With 2 bases removed from V and 4 bases from J, the gap between germline ends came to 7 bases. The germline gives CDR1 SQVTM, CDR2 ANQGSEA. The CDR3 has 12 amino acids. The CDR3 sequence: CSVEFGSDTQYF. In DNA form, the CDR3 reads TGCAGCGTTGAATTTGGCTCAGATACGCAGTATTTT.

The chain links TRBV27 to TRBJ2-3, with 8 bases fitting TRBD2. The CDR3 is 15 residues long. Germline CDR1 MNHEY, CDR2 SMNVEV (reference sequence). V dropped 3 bases and J dropped 4; count of bases not matched to a gene: 6. CDR3 nucleotides: TGTGCCAGCAGTTTTTACGGCGGGAGGTCAGATACGCAGTATTTT. Protein product: CASSFYGGRSDTQYF.

This clone was counted only a few times. This rearrangement joins TRBV4-3 to TRBJ2-7, with 8 bases lining up with TRBD2. CDR1 is LGHNA, CDR2 YSLEER, per germline. Trimming at V came to 1 base and at J to 2 bases, leaving 4 bases not matched to a gene. This CDR3 has 15 amino acids. CDR3 sequence: CASSQGVAGTYEQYF. CDR3 coding DNA: TGCGCCAGCAGCCAAGGGGTAGCGGGGACCTACGAGCAGTACTTC.

This clone was observed a handful of times. The chain recombines TRBV25-1 with TRBJ2-7; D possibly corresponds to TRBD1 (6 bases). The CDR3 is made up of 14 amino acids. Looked up from germline, CDR1 is MGHDK and CDR2 is SYGVNS. V lost 3 bases and J 2 bases, leaving 11 bases between the germline ends. The CDR3 loop reads CASSEYRGTYEQYF. Here the CDR3 DNA reads TGTGCCAGCAGTGAGTATAGGGGGACCTACGAGCAGTACTTC.

The rearrangement joins TRBV30 to TRBJ2-1, with a tentative D call TRBD1 (6 bases). V gave up 5 bases and J gave up 5 bases, with 13 bases separating them. There are 13 residues in the CDR3. Germline assignment: CDR1 GTSNPN and CDR2 SVGIG (reference sequence). CDR3 residues: CAWRDNIHNEQFF. CDR3 sequence (DNA): TGTGCCTGGCGGGACAACATCCACAATGAGCAGTTCTTC.

This clone has just a few counts. The V gene is TRBV7-8, the J gene TRBJ1-5; 8 nucleotides align to TRBD1. The V gene's germline CDR1 is SGHVS and CDR2 FQNEAQ. After removal of 5 bases from V and 7 bases from J, the junction contained 7 bases not matched to a gene. The CDR3 contains 14 residues. The CDR3 nucleotides read TGTGCCAGCAGCACCGGACAGGGCGGGCAGCCCCAGCATTTT. Translation gives CASSTGQGGQPQHF.

The chain has TRBV14 and TRBJ2-5; 7 bases map to TRBD2. Germline V gives CDR1 SGHDN, CDR2 FVKESK. The CDR3 runs to 13 residues. The V and J ends lost 4 bases and 5 bases, in that order; junction bases with no gene match: 4. The CDR3 loop reads CASSRGLVETQYF. CDR3 coding DNA: TGTGCCAGCAGCCGAGGACTAGTGGAGACCCAGTACTTC.

The rearrangement joins TRBV18 to TRBJ2-2; no definite D call. Germline V gene sequence: CDR1 KGHSH, CDR2 LQKENI. Trimming shortened V by 3 bases and J by 0 bases, and 5 bases separated the two germline ends. The length of the CDR3 is 14 residues. CDR3 in amino acids: CASSPAANTGELFF. The CDR3 DNA sequence: TGTGCCAGCTCACCGGCAGCGAACACCGGGGAGCTGTTTTTT.

In regard to this clone: Additional DNA sequences in this sample encode the identical CDR3. The V call is TRBV19, the J call TRBJ2-3, with 9 bases lining up with TRBD2. This CDR3 has 14 residues. CDR1 and CDR2 (germline): LNHDA, SQIVND (reference sequence). The trim removed 7 bases at V and 5 bases at J, leaving 7 bases unmatched. The CDR3 loop reads CASTSGEIGDTQYF. The CDR3 DNA sequence: TGTGCCAGTACTAGCGGGGAGATAGGAGATACGCAGTATTTT. Full variable domain (remainder filled in from reference TRBV19 and TRBJ2-3): DGGITQSPKYLFRKEGQNVTLSCEQNLNHDAMYWYRQDPGQGLRLIYYSQIVNDFQKGDIAEGYSVSREKKESFPLTVTSAQKNPTAFYLCASTSGEIGDTQYFGPGTRLTVL.